This TCR beta chain was profiled in a study of T cell responses to AZD1222 COVID-19 vaccine. Profiling relied on immunoSEQ multiplex PCR, and the TCRdb table lists in-frame clones only, not all of them. The table includes some 96,000 clones, approximately 90% detected once. The clonotype comes from an adult in good health. The source material was peripheral blood, sampled on day 0 of AZD1222 vaccination.

This CDR3 reads CASSSSGSPLRAEQFF. CDR3 sequence (DNA): TGTGCCAGCAGTTCCTCCGGGAGTCCTCTTAGGGCTGAGCAGTTCTTC. The V and J genes are TRBV27 and TRBJ2-1; D perhaps matches TRBD2 (6 bases). Germline values: CDR1 MNHEY, CDR2 SMNVEV (reference sequence). V dropped 4 bases and J dropped 9 bases, with 22 bases sitting between them. CDR3 length equals 16 residues.